This TCR beta chain came from a study of T-cell memory formation after mild COVID-19. The wider study: Largely donor-specific sequence clusters came from a couple of donors.

TCRdb recomputed calls from the 5' RACE reads with MiXCR, one row per CDR3 protein. This table holds under 300,000 distinct CDR3 sequences, roughly 8.2% found once. This clonotype appeared many times. What it binds is not known. Study-wide results and caveats: Among CD4+ contracting clones, most were CM and EM, and CD8+ ones EMRA.

V was cut by 1 base and J by 7 bases, with 11 bases left in between. The CDR3 runs to 13 residues. CDR1 and CDR2 from the germline V gene are SSHAT and FNYEAQ (reference sequence). The sample comprised PBMCs or a T cell subset sorted from them (not recorded which). The origin of this receptor is a man younger than 35 who had mild COVID-19 (a few samples of this study predate the infection). Cell type and time point are not known. The V and J genes are TRBV7-7 and TRBJ2-7, with a weak D call TRBD1 (5 bases). The CDR3 loop reads CASSLDTGGEQYF. The CDR3 nucleotides are TGTGCCAGCAGCTTAGATACAGGTGGAGAGCAGTACTTC.